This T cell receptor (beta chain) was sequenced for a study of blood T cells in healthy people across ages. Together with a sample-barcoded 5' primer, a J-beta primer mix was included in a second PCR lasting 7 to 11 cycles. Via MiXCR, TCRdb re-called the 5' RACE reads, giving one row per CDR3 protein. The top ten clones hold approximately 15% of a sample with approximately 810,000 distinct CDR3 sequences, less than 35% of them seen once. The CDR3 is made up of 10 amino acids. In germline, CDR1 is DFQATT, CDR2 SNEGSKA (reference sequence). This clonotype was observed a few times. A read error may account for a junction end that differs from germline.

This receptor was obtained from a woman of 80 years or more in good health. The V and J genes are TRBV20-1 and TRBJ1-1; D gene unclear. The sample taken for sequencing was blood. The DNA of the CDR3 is TGTAGTGCTAGGCTTAGGGATGCTTTCTTT. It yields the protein CSARLRDAFF.